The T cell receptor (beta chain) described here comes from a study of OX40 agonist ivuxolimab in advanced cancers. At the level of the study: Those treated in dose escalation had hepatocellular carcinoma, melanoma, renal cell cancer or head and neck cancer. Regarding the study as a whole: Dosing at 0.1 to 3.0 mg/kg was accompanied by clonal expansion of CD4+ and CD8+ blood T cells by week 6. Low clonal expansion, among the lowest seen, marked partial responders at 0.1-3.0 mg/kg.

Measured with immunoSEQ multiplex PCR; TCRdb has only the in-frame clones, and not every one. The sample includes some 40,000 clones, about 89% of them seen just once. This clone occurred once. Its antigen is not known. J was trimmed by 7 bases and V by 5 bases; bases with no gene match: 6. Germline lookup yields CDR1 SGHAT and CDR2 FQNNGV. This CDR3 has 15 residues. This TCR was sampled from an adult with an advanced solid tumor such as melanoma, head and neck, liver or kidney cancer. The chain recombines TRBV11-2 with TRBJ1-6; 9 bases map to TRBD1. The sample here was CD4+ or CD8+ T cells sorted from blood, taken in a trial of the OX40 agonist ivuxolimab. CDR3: CASSVGQGLNSPLHF. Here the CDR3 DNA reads TGTGCCAGCAGCGTTGGACAGGGGCTCAATTCACCCCTCCACTTT.